The T cell receptor (beta chain) under discussion was sequenced for a study of T cells in Graves' hyperthyroidism and ophthalmopathy. Study-wide points: In blood, most of the thyroid clonotypes expanded above 0.001 were also present.

Researchers amplified the TCR beta CDR3 regions from RNA transcripts. The HTBI primer set drove a first-round RT-PCR of the TCR CDR3. Each CDR3 protein is one row after TCRdb ran MiXCR on the multiplex PCR reads. This sample carries approximately 560,000 distinct CDR3 sequences, 40% to 55% of them seen once, and the ten largest clones take about 7.9%. Graves' hyperthyroidism qualified as stable when ophthalmopathy did not progress within 18 months. In making diagnoses, clinical symptoms, serum thyroxine and TRAb, thyroid ultrasound and orbital computed tomography were all used. With 5 bases removed from V and 1 base from J, the gap between germline ends came to 12 bases. Germline V gene sequence: CDR1 SQVTM, CDR2 ANQGSEA. The CDR3 covers 13 residues. This clonotype was observed many times. Its antigen is not identified.

The sequence derives from a young woman with Graves' hyperthyroidism. The chain links TRBV29-1 to TRBJ2-7; perhaps TRBD1 as D (6 bases). Sequences were obtained from peripheral blood or thyroid tissue (not recorded which). The DNA of the CDR3 is TGCAGCGTTCTTGGACAGCCTTCCTACGAGCAGTACTTC. This sequence encodes CSVLGQPSYEQYF.